This T cell receptor beta chain was captured by sequencing in a study of cytomegalovirus exposure and HLA in healthy donors. CDR3 length: 14 residues. The V gene end was trimmed by 4 bases and the J gene end by 4 bases; junction bases not matched to a gene: 5. Looked up from germline, CDR1 is SEHNR and CDR2 is FQNEAQ (reference sequence). PCR was performed using 60 Vbeta and 13 Jbeta primers. TCRdb's copy holds only in-frame clones and misses some; the assay was immunoSEQ multiplex PCR. The top ten clones hold more than 3% of a sample with 100,000 or so clones, 70% to 85% of them seen once. In regard to this clone: What it binds is not known.

Whole-study findings and limits: It was shown in a later analysis that HLA-associated TCR beta chains were more clonally expanded than other, equally common chains. The only immune exposure information that was available was CMV serostatus. There were around 160 TCR beta chains listed as cytomegalovirus-associated. Presence/absence analyses rested on an assumption that sequencing depth was roughly uniform across donors.

The specimen was PBMCs. The TCR originated in a woman aged 40 to 50 in good health and CMV-seronegative. V gene TRBV7-9 combines with J gene TRBJ2-3; the match to TRBD1 covers 7 bases. The CDR3 DNA reads TGTGCCAGCAGCTCTTGGGACAGCTCAGATACGCAGTATTTT. Residues: CASSSWDSSDTQYF. The whole variable domain, remainder taken from reference TRBV7-9 and TRBJ2-3, is DTGVSQNPRHKITKRGQNVTFRCDPISEHNRLYWYRQTLGQGPEFLTYFQNEAQLEKSRLLSDRFSAERPKGSFSTLEIQRTEQGDSAMYLCASSSWDSSDTQYFGPGTRLTVL.